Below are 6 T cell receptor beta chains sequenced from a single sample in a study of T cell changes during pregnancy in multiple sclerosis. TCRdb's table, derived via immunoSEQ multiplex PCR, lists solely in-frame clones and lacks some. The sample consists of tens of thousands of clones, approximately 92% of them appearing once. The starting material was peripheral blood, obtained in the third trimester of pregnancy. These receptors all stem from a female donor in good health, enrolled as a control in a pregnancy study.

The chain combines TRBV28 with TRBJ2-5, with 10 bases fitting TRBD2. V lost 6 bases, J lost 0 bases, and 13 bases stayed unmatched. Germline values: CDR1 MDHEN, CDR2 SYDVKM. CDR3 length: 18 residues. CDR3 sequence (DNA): TGTGCCAGCAGCCCCGCTGGTAGCGGGGGGCTATACCAAGAGACCCAGTACTTC. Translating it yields CASSPAGSGGLYQETQYF.

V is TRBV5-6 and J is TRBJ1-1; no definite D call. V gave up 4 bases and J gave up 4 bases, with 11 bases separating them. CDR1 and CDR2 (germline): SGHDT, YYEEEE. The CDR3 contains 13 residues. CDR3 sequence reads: CASSARAGTEAFF. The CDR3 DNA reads TGTGCCAGCAGCGCCCGGGCGGGCACTGAAGCTTTCTTT.

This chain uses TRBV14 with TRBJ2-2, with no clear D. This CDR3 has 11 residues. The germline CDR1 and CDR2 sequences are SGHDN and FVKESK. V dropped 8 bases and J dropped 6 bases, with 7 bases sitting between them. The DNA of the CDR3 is TGTGCCAGCGGCAATTCCGGGGAGCTGTTTTTT. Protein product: CASGNSGELFF.

In DNA form, the CDR3 reads TGTGCCATCAGTGAGACAGGGAACAATGAGCAGTTCTTC. Residues: CAISETGNNEQFF. This chain connects TRBV10-3 to TRBJ2-1; possibly TRBD1 for D (6 bases). Germline V gene lookup returns CDR1 ENHRY and CDR2 SYGVKD. The CDR3 is 13 amino acids. Trimming took off 2 bases at V and 5 bases at J, with 7 bases between the two ends.

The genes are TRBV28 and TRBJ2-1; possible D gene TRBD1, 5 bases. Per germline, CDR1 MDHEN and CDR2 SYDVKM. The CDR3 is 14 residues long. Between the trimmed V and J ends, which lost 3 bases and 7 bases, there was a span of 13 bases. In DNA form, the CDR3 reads TGTGCCAGCAGTTTGGGGCCCCCTCGGAATGAGCAGTTCTTC. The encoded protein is CASSLGPPRNEQFF.

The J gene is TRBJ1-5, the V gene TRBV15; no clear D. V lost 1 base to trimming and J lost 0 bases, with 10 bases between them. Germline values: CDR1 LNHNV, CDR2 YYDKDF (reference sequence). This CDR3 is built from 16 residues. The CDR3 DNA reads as TGTGCCACCAGCAGAGGGGTCGCAGGTAGCAATCAGCCCCAGCATTTT. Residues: CATSRGVAGSNQPQHF.